The 27 T cell receptor beta chains listed next were all sequenced from one sample in a study of cytomegalovirus exposure and HLA in healthy donors (dated by TCRdb to 2016 to 2017). The library relied on the immunoSEQ multiplex PCR assay. For the multiplex PCR, a mixture combining 60 forward primers for TCR Vbeta segments and 13 reverse primers for TCR Jbeta segments was used. TCRdb re-hosts the immuneACCESS table, in-frame sequences only. Its copies lack some clones; in the studies checked, an unresolved V gene accounts for under half of them, and the cause for the rest is not known. The sample table holds some 87,000 clones, of which about 79% were seen once. The ten largest clonotypes hold over 4.5% of the sample. The sequenced sample was PBMCs. These receptors were taken from a man younger than 35 in good health and CMV-seropositive.

The chain uses TRBV6-1 and TRBJ1-3; 8 bases line up with TRBD1. From germline, CDR1 is MNHNS and CDR2 SASEGT. This CDR3 contains 18 residues. The V gene end was trimmed by 1 base and the J gene end by 2 bases; junction bases not matched to a gene: 10. The CDR3 DNA reads as TGTGCCAGCAGTGAAGACGCCCGGACAGGGCGGGCTGGAAACACCATATATTTT. As protein: CASSEDARTGRAGNTIYF.

In this sample, this clone turned up a few times. The V and J genes are TRBV7-9 and TRBJ1-1; TRBD1 aligns across 9 bases. J was trimmed by 7 bases and V by 1 base; bases with no gene match: 10. Germline values: CDR1 SEHNR, CDR2 FQNEAQ (reference sequence). This CDR3 contains 16 residues. The CDR3 DNA sequence: TGTGCCAGCAGCTTAGATAGAGGACAGGGGCTGGGTGAAGCTTTCTTT. This codes for CASSLDRGQGLGEAFF.

The chain joins TRBV27 to TRBJ1-2, with D possibly being TRBD1 (6 bases). V lost 6 bases and J 7 bases, leaving 18 bases between the germline ends. Germline lookup yields CDR1 MNHEY and CDR2 SMNVEV (reference sequence). The CDR3 runs to 14 residues. CDR3 loop: CASRTLGGKGGYTF. As DNA, the CDR3 is TGTGCCAGCAGAACCCTAGGGGGTAAGGGTGGCTACACCTTC.

This chain connects TRBV6-1 to TRBJ1-2; TRBD1 matches 7 bases. V lost 0 bases to trimming and J lost 3 bases; unmatched junction nucleotides: 7. The CDR3 extends over 16 amino acids. Germline CDR1 and CDR2: MNHNS and SASEGT. CDR3 sequence (DNA): TGTGCCAGCAGTGAAGCGCTTCGGACAGGTGACTATGGCTACACCTTC. Translated: CASSEALRTGDYGYTF.

The chain carries TRBV11-2 and TRBJ2-1, with D unclear. The germline gives CDR1 SGHAT, CDR2 FQNNGV. V gave up 3 bases and J gave up 9 bases, with 12 bases separating them. The CDR3 runs 13 residues. CDR3 amino acids: CASSFSSSGEQFF. As DNA, the CDR3 is TGTGCCAGCAGCTTTAGTAGTTCGGGTGAGCAGTTCTTC.

This clone was recorded a few times. This chain joins TRBV5-1 and TRBJ1-2; D is possibly TRBD1 (5 bases). The length of the CDR3 is 14 residues. V lost 1 base and J 2 bases, leaving 9 bases between the germline ends. CDR1 is SGHRS, CDR2 YFSETQ, per germline. The CDR3 sequence is CASSLSPGNYGYTF. The CDR3 DNA sequence: TGCGCCAGCAGCTTGTCCCCAGGGAACTATGGCTACACCTTC.

The genes are TRBV15 and TRBJ2-1, with no clear D. The CDR3 length is 14 residues. CDR1 and CDR2 from the germline V gene are LNHNV and YYDKDF (reference sequence). With 6 bases removed from V and 0 bases from J, the gap between germline ends came to 9 bases. The CDR3 nucleotides are TGTGCCACCAGTAAAGACTTCTCCTACAATGAGCAGTTCTTC. Protein product: CATSKDFSYNEQFF. The full variable domain, rest sourced from reference TRBV15 and TRBJ2-1, is DAMVIQNPRYQVTQFGKPVTLSCSQTLNHNVMYWYQQKSSQAPKLLFHYYDKDFNNEADTPDNFQSRRPNTSFCFLDIRSPGLGDTAMYLCATSKDFSYNEQFFGPGTRLTVL.

V is TRBV7-9 and J is TRBJ2-7; D is possibly TRBD2 (5 bases). Trimming shortened V by 5 bases and J by 4 bases, and 12 bases separated the two germline ends. The CDR3 has 13 amino acids. CDR1 is SEHNR and CDR2 is FQNEAQ in the germline V gene (reference sequence). In DNA, the CDR3 is TGTGCCAGCAGCCATAGAGGAGGTTACGAGCAGTACTTC. This gives the protein CASSHRGGYEQYF.

This rearrangement joins TRBV7-8 to TRBJ1-5; 7 nucleotides line up with TRBD1. Germline V gene sequence: CDR1 SGHVS, CDR2 FQNEAQ. The J segment lost 6 bases and the V segment lost 5 bases, leaving 7 bases of the junction unmatched. The CDR3 is 14 residues long. Here the CDR3 DNA reads TGTGCCAGCAGCCCGCAGGGGGTCGGTCAGCCCCAGCATTTT. This codes for CASSPQGVGQPQHF. Filled out from reference TRBV7-8 and TRBJ1-5, the complete variable domain reads GAGVSQSPRYKVAKRGQDVALRCDPISGHVSLFWYQQALGQGPEFLTYFQNEAQLDKSGLPSDRFFAERPEGSVSTLKIQRTQQEDSAVYLCASSPQGVGQPQHFGDGTRLSIL.

The chain joins TRBV5-1 to TRBJ2-1, with no clear D. CDR1 is SGHRS, CDR2 YFSETQ, per germline. This CDR3 contains 16 residues. V was pared by 4 bases and J by 4 bases, with 18 bases between. The CDR3 DNA follows: TGCGCCAGCAGCCCTACTCCTCGGGTCGATTACAATGAGCAGTTCTTC. Protein: CASSPTPRVDYNEQFF. Filled out from reference TRBV5-1 and TRBJ2-1, the complete variable domain reads KAGVTQTPRYLIKTRGQQVTLSCSPISGHRSVSWYQQTPGQGLQFLFEYFSETQRNKGNFPGRFSGRQFSNSRSEMNVSTLELGDSALYLCASSPTPRVDYNEQFFGPGTRLTVL.

The genes are TRBV13 and TRBJ2-1; 8 nucleotides line up with TRBD2. Germline lookup yields CDR1 PRHDT and CDR2 FYEKMQ (reference sequence). V gave up 0 bases and J gave up 9 bases; unmatched junction bases: 4. The CDR3 totals 14 residues. CDR3 in amino acids: CASSLGTSEGEQFF. CDR3 in DNA: TGTGCCAGCAGCTTAGGGACTAGCGAAGGTGAGCAGTTCTTC.

This chain uses TRBV28 with TRBJ2-3; 7 nucleotides agree with TRBD2. The CDR3 contains 13 residues. J lost 3 bases, V lost 7 bases, and 4 bases had no gene match. Germline values: CDR1 MDHEN, CDR2 SYDVKM. This CDR3 is CASTYGRTDTQYF. The DNA of the CDR3 is TGTGCCAGCACGTACGGGAGGACAGATACGCAGTATTTT. Based on the CDR3 plus reference TRBV28 and TRBJ2-3, the full variable domain is DVKVTQSSRYLVKRTGEKVFLECVQDMDHENMFWYRQDPGLGLRLIYFSYDVKMKEKGDIPEGYSVSREKKERFSLILESASTNQTSMYLCASTYGRTDTQYFGPGTRLTVL.

The chain links TRBV14 to TRBJ1-2; 8 bases are shared with TRBD1. The ends lost 1 base at V and 6 bases at J; junction bases unmatched: 13. CDR1 and CDR2 (germline): SGHDN, FVKESK. CDR3 size: 17 residues. CDR3 in DNA: TGTGCCAGCAGCCAAGGGGACAGGAAGGGGAGATTAGATGGCTACACCTTC. Amino acids: CASSQGDRKGRLDGYTF.

CDR3 in DNA: TGCGCCAGCAGCTTGGACAGGAATTATGGCTACACCTTC. Translated, it gives CASSLDRNYGYTF. The V call is TRBV5-1, the J call TRBJ1-2; D is perhaps TRBD1 (5 bases). With 0 bases removed from V and 5 bases from J, the gap between germline ends came to 8 bases. CDR3 length: 13 residues. Germline assignment: CDR1 SGHRS and CDR2 YFSETQ.

This clone was recorded a few times. V and J are TRBV19 and TRBJ1-1; 9 bases map to TRBD1. Germline V gene data show CDR1 as LNHDA and CDR2 as SQIVND (reference sequence). Trimming removed 11 bases from V and 0 bases from J; junction bases left unmatched: 22. This CDR3 region has 19 residues. The CDR3 DNA reads TGTGCCCCCGTTAAGGGACAGGGCGTATGGGGACGTATGAACACTGAAGCTTTCTTT. Translation gives CAPVKGQGVWGRMNTEAFF.

V is TRBV5-1 and J is TRBJ2-7; D gene ambiguous. V lost 7 bases, J lost 3 bases, and 8 bases lay in between. From germline, CDR1 is SGHRS and CDR2 YFSETQ. This CDR3 is built from 11 residues. The CDR3 sequence: CASRTGYEQYF. CDR3 bases: TGCGCCAGCCGAACTGGCTACGAGCAGTACTTC.

V usage is TRBV21-1 and J usage is TRBJ2-5; the DNA was not compared with TRBD2, the D call given in the table. TRBV21-1 counts as a pseudogene. This CDR3 comprises 21 residues. The chain's CDR3 is CASSKHLLWDRLAGLGETQYF. CDR3 DNA: TGTGCCAGCAGCAAGCACCTCTTGTGGGATAGACTAGCGGGATTAGGAGAGACCCAGTACTTC.

The DNA for the CDR3 is TGCGCCAGCAGCCAACACCTAGCGGGGGGGGCCGGGGAGCTGTTTTTT. Encoded protein: CASSQHLAGGAGELFF. The chain employs TRBV4-1 and TRBJ2-2; 12 bases are a match to TRBD2. This CDR3 spans 16 amino acids. V dropped 2 bases and J dropped 6; count of bases not matched to a gene: 4. Germline V lookup: CDR1 MGHRA, CDR2 YSYEKL.

The J gene is TRBJ2-1, the V gene TRBV7-8; 7 nucleotides agree with TRBD2. This CDR3 has 18 residues. The J segment lost 1 base and the V segment lost 5 bases, leaving 14 bases of the junction unmatched. Germline-derived CDR1 and CDR2 are SGHVS and FQNEAQ. Here the CDR3 reads CASSPSRSSGSSYNEQFF. CDR3 sequence (DNA): TGTGCCAGCAGCCCCTCTAGGTCTAGCGGATCTTCCTACAATGAGCAGTTCTTC.

This clone was observed a few times. The CDR3 reads CAITQDNKGNEQFF. As DNA, the CDR3 is TGTGCCATCACCCAGGACAATAAAGGGAATGAGCAGTTCTTC. This chain links TRBV10-3 with TRBJ2-1; possible D gene TRBD1, 5 bases. Germline loops: CDR1 ENHRY, CDR2 SYGVKD. The CDR3 loop spans 14 amino acids. V shed 7 bases and J shed 7 bases, with 17 bases lying between them.

This rearrangement joins TRBV27 to TRBJ2-7; 7 positions match TRBD1. The V gene end was trimmed by 6 bases and the J gene end by 4 bases; junction bases not matched to a gene: 12. Germline V gives CDR1 MNHEY, CDR2 SMNVEV (reference sequence). CDR3 length: 15 amino acids. This chain's CDR3 is CASRRLGQGEYEQYF. In DNA form, the CDR3 reads TGTGCCAGCAGACGACTTGGGCAGGGGGAATACGAGCAGTACTTC.

The V call is TRBV4-2, the J call TRBJ2-3; D is unresolved. V was trimmed by 1 base and J by 1 base, leaving 15 bases between them. Germline-derived CDR1 and CDR2 are LGHNA and YNFKEQ. This CDR3 comprises 17 residues. CDR3: CASSQVQSNHRTDTQYF. The CDR3 nucleotides read TGTGCCAGCAGCCAAGTACAGTCTAACCATCGCACAGATACGCAGTATTTT.

The gene calls are TRBV14 and TRBJ2-3, with D possibly being TRBD1 (5 bases). This CDR3 has 15 amino acids. Germline CDR1 reads SGHDN; CDR2 reads FVKESK. Trimming took off 2 bases at V and 4 bases at J, with 13 bases between the two ends. CDR3 DNA: TGTGCCAGCAGCCAAACACAGGTGCTCGCAGATACGCAGTATTTT. This translates into CASSQTQVLADTQYF.

The V gene is TRBV28, the J gene TRBJ1-2, with D possibly matching TRBD1 (6 bases). Germline CDR1 and CDR2: MDHEN and SYDVKM. This CDR3 is 14 amino acids long. Trimming removed 2 bases from V and 4 bases from J, with 11 bases in between. The CDR3 region has the DNA TGTGCCAGCAGTTTAACAGGGCCCTTCTATGGCTACACCTTC. Translated: CASSLTGPFYGYTF.

Here the CDR3 DNA reads TGTGCCAGCAGTACCCTCAGGGGGAGAATCAATGAGCAGTTCTTC. Its protein is CASSTLRGRINEQFF. V usage is TRBV25-1 and J usage is TRBJ2-1; 7 nucleotides align to TRBD1. Unmatched junction bases numbered 10, after V lost 5 bases and J lost 6 bases. Germline V gene data show CDR1 as MGHDK and CDR2 as SYGVNS. CDR3 length: 15 amino acids.

As for this clone: Distinct nucleotide sequences in the sample also encode this CDR3. The rearrangement links TRBV4-1 to TRBJ2-7, with 8 bases aligning to TRBD2. V shed 5 bases, J shed 0 bases, and the junction held 6 bases outside the gene matches. The CDR3 has 15 residues. Per the germline V gene, CDR1 is MGHRA and CDR2 is YSYEKL. This chain's CDR3 is CASSLIAGSSYEQYF. CDR3 nucleotide sequence: TGCGCCAGCAGCTTAATAGCGGGGTCCTCCTACGAGCAGTACTTC.

V gene TRBV5-6 combines with J gene TRBJ2-2; tentative D call: TRBD1 (5 bases). This CDR3 comprises 14 residues. The germline V and J ends were trimmed by 7 bases and 6 bases, with 16 bases remaining between them. CDR1 SGHDT and CDR2 YYEEEE come from the germline V gene. The CDR3: CASRDSPWSGELFF. The CDR3, as DNA: TGTGCCAGCCGAGACAGCCCCTGGTCCGGGGAGCTGTTTTTT.